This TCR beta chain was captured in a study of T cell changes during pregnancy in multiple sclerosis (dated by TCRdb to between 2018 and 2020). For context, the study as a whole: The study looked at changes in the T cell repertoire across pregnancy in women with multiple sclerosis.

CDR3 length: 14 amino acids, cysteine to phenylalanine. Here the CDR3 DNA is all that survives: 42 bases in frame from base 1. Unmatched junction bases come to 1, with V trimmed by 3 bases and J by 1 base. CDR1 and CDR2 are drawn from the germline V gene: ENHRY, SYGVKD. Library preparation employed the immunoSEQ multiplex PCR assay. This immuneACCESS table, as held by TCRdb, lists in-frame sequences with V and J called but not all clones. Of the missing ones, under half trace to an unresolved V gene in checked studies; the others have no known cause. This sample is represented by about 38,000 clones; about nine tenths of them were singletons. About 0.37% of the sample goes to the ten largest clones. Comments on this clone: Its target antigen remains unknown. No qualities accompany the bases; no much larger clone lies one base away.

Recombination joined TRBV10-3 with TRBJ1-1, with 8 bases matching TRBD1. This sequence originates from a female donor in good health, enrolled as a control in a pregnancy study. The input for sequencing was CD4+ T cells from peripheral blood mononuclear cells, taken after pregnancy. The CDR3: CAISEGTGNTEAFF. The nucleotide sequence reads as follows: TGTGCCATCAGTGAAGGGACAGGGAACACTGAAGCTTTCTTT.